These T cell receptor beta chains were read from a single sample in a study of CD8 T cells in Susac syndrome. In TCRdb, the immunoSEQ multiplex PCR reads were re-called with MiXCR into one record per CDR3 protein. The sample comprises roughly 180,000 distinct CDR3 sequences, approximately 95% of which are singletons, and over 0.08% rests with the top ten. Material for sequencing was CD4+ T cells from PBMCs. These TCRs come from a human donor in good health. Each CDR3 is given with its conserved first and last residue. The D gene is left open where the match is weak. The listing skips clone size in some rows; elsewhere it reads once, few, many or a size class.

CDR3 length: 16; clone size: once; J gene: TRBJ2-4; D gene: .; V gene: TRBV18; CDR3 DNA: TGTGCCAGCTCGAAATCCGGGACACTAGCCAAAAACATTCAGTACTTC; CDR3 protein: CASSKSGTLAKNIQYF
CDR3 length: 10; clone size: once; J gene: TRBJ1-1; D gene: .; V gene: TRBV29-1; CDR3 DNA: TGCAGCGTTATGGAGGGGGGAGCTTTCTTT; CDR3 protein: CSVMEGGAFF
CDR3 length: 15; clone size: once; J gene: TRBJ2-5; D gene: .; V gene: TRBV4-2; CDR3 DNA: TGTGCCAGCAGCCTTCTCCCCTCAGGGGGGGAGACCCAGTACTTC; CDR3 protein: CASSLLPSGGETQYF
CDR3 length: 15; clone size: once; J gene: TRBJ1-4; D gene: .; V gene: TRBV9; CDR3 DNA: TGTGCCAGCAGCGCGTACAGCACAACTAATGAAAAACTGTTTTTT; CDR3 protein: CASSAYSTTNEKLFF
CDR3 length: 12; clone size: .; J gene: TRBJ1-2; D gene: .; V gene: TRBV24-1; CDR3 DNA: TGTGCCACCAGTGATTCGGCCTATGGCTACACCTTC; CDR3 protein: CATSDSAYGYTF
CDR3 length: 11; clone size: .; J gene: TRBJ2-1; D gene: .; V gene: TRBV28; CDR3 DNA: TGTGCCAGCACCTGGAGGGATGAGCAGTTCTTC; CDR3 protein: CASTWRDEQFF
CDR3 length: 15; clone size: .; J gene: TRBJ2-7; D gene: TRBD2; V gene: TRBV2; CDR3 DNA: TGTGCCAGCAGCCGCGGGTTAGCGGGATCCTACGAGCAGTACTTC; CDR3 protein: CASSRGLAGSYEQYF
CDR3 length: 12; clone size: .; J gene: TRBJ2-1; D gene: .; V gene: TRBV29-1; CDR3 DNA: TGCAGCGAATCTAGGGTATCGAATGAGCAGTTCTTC; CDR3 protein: CSESRVSNEQFF
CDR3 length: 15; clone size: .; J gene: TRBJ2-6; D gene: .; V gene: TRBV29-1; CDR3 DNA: TGCAGCGTTGAAGTACCCGGGTCTGGGGCCAACGTCCTGACTTTC; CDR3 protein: CSVEVPGSGANVLTF
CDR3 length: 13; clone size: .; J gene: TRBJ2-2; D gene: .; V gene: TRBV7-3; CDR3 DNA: TGTGCCAGCAGCCCCCAATTTGCCGGGGAGCTGTTTTTT; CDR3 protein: CASSPQFAGELFF
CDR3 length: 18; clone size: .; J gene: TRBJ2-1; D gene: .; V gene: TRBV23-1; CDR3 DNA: TGCGCCAGCAGTCAATCACAGGGGAGGCGGCTGTGGTTCAATGAGCAGTTCTTC; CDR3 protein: CASSQSQGRRLWFNEQFF
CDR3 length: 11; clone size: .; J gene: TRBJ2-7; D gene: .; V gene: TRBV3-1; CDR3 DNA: TGTGCCAGCAGCCAGTGGAACGAGCAGTACTTC; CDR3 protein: CASSQWNEQYF
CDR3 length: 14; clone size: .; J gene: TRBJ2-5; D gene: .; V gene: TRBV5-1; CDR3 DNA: TGCGCCAGCAGCTTCTCTCCGCAAGGGGAGACCCAGTACTTC; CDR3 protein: CASSFSPQGETQYF
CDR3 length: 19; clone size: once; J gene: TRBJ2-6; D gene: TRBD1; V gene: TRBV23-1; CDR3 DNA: TGCGCCAGCAGTCAATCCCCTACGGGACAGGTAGCTGGGGCCAACGTCCTGACTTTC; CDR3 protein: CASSQSPTGQVAGANVLTF
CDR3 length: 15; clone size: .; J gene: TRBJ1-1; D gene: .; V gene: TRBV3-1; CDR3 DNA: TGTGCCAGCAGCCTCTCCATGGGGACGGTATCTGAAGCTTTCTTT; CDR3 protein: CASSLSMGTVSEAFF
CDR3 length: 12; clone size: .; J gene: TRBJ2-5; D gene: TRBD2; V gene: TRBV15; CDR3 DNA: TGTGCCACAACTAGCGGACAAGAGACCCAGTACTTC; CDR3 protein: CATTSGQETQYF
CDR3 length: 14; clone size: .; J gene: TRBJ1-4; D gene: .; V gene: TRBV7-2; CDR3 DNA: TGTGCCAGCAGCTCGACACGGGCGGGAGAAAAACTGTTTTTT; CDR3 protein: CASSSTRAGEKLFF
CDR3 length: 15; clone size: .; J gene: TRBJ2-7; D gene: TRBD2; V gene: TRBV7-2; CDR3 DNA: TGTGCCAGCAGCTTAGGTCTAGCGGGACCCTACGAGCAGTACTTC; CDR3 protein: CASSLGLAGPYEQYF
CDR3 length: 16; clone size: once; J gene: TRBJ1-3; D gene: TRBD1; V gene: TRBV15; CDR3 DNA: TGTGCCACCAGCAGAGATCCCGGGACAGGAGGAAACACCATATATTTT; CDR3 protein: CATSRDPGTGGNTIYF
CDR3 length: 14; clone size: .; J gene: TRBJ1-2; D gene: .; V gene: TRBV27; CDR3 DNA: TGTGCCAGCAGTTTACACGGAGGGGGAGGTGGCTACACCTTC; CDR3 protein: CASSLHGGGGGYTF
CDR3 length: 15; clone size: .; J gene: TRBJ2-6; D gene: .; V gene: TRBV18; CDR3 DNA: TGTGCCAGCTCACCAAGGTTCTCTGGGGCCAACGTCCTGACTTTC; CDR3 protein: CASSPRFSGANVLTF
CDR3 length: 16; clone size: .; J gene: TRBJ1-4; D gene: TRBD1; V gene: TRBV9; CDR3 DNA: TGTGCCAGCAGCGCTTGGACAGGGGGTAGTAATGAAAAACTGTTTTTT; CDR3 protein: CASSAWTGGSNEKLFF
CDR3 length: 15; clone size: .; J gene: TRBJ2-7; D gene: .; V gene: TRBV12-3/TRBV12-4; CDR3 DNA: TGTGCCAGCAGGCCGACAGCCTCTAGCTCCTACGAGCAGTACTTC; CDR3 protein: CASRPTASSSYEQYF
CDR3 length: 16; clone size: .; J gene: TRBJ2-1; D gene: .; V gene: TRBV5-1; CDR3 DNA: TGCGCCAGCAGCTTGGAGGTCGGACGCATCTACAATGAGCAGTTCTTC; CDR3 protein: CASSLEVGRIYNEQFF
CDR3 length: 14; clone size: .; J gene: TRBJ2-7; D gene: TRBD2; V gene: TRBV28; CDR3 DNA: TGTGCCAGCAGTTTATCTAGCGGGAGGCACGAGCAGTACTTC; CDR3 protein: CASSLSSGRHEQYF
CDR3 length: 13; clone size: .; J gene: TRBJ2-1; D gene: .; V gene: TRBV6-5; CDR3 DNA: TGTGCCAGCTCAGGGCTAGCGCTAAATGAGCAGTTCTTC; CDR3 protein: CASSGLALNEQFF
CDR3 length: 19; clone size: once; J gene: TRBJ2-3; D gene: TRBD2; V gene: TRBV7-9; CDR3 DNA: TGTGCCAGCAGCTTACCACTAGCGGGAGGTGGAAAGGGGGCAGATACGCAGTATTTT; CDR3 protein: CASSLPLAGGGKGADTQYF
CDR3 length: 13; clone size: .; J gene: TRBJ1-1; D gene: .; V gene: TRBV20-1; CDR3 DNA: TGCAGTGCTAGAACCCGCAGGGACAAGGAAGCTTTCTTT; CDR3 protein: CSARTRRDKEAFF
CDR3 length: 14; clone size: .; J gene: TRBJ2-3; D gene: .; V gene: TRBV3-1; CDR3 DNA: TGTGCCAGCAGCCAAGGAGTGGGCACAGATACGCAGTATTTT; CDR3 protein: CASSQGVGTDTQYF
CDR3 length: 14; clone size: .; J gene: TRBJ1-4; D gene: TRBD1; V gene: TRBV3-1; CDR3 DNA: TGTGCCAGCAGCTTCGGACAGGGAAGTGAAAAACTGTTTTTT; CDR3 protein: CASSFGQGSEKLFF
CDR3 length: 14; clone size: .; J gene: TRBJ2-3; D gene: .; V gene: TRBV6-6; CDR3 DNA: TGTGCCAGCAGTTACAGGGGGGATACAGATACGCAGTATTTT; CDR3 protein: CASSYRGDTDTQYF
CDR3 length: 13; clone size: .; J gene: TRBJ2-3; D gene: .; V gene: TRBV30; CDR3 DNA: TGTGCCTGGAGTGTTCTCAGCACAGATACGCAGTATTTT; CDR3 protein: CAWSVLSTDTQYF
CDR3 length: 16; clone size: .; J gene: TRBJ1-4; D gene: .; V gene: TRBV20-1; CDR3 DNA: TGCAGTGCTAGAGAGCGTCGGTTTGCAACTAATGAAAAACTGTTTTTT; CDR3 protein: CSARERRFATNEKLFF
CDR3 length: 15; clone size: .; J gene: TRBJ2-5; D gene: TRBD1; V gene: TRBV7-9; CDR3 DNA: TGTGCCAGCAGCTTTCCCCGAAGACAGGGAGAGACCCAGTACTTC; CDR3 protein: CASSFPRRQGETQYF
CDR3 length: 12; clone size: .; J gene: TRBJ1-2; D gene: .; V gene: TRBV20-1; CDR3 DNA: TGCAGTGCTAGAGAAGGCAGCTATGGCTACACCTTC; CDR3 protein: CSAREGSYGYTF
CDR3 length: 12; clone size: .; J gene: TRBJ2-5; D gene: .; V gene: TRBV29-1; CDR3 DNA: TGCAGCGTAGAGGACAATTCGGAGACCCAGTACTTC; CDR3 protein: CSVEDNSETQYF
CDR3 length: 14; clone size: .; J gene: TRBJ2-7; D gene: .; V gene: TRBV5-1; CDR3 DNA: TGCGCCAGCAGCTTCGGGGACAAAGTCTACGAGCAGTACTTC; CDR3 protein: CASSFGDKVYEQYF
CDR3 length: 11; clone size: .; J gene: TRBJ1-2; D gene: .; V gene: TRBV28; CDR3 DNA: TGTGCCAGCGAGACTAACTATGGCTACACCTTC; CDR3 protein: CASETNYGYTF
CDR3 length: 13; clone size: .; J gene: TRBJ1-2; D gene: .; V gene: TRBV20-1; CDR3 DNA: TGCAGTGCCAGAGTCGGGGCGACCTATGGCTACACCTTC; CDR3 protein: CSARVGATYGYTF